This T cell receptor (beta chain) was captured in a study of T-cell reconstitution after alpha-beta-depleted transplantation in children. Library preparation (for TCRbeta) was performed with unique molecular identifiers. TCRdb reanalysed the PCR reads using MiXCR and keeps one entry per CDR3 protein. The repertoire holds roughly 170,000 distinct CDR3 sequences, with more than 6.5% as singletons. The CDR3 runs 15 residues. CDR1 DFQATT and CDR2 SNEGSKA come from the germline V gene (reference sequence). Trimming took 1 base from V and 6 from J; bases not matched to a gene: 10. This clonotype was recorded at least ten times.

The chain employs TRBV20-1 and TRBJ2-7; 9 positions match TRBD1. The sample in question was PBMCs from the stem cell graft donor, obtained from the stem cell graft. The source is a human donor who donated a stem cell graft to a child with Wiskott-Aldrich syndrome. In DNA form, the CDR3 reads TGCAGTGCTAGAGTCCCTGGACAGGGGTTCTCCGAGCAGTACTTC. This translates into CSARVPGQGFSEQYF.